The 25 T cell receptor beta chains below were found in one sample sequenced in a study of T cell clonality in common variable immunodeficiency (dated by TCRdb to 2013 to 2016). Libraries were made using the immunoSEQ multiplex PCR assay. The source is immuneACCESS, and TCRdb retained only in-frame sequences with V and J called. Part of the clones is not carried over; for the studies checked, unresolved V genes explain less than half of this, and the remainder is unexplained. This sample shows 40,000 to 45,000 clones, and none of them turns up only once. The top ten hold roughly 0.66% of the sample. The source material was peripheral blood mononuclear cells. The receptors derive from a person aged 18 to 75 in good health.

This clone was counted ten times or more. The CDR3 end lies 3 residues beyond the end of the read and is filled in from the germline J gene. The rearrangement links TRBV9 to TRBJ1-1; TRBD1 matches 8 bases. The CDR3 has 16 amino acids. V was pared by 0 bases and J by 1 base, with 5 bases of the junction left unmatched. Per germline, CDR1 SGDLS and CDR2 YYNGEE. The CDR3 DNA, read in part, is TGTGCCAGCAGCGTAGGAAACGGACAGGGGAACACTGAA. This translates into CASSVGNGQGNTE. The entire CDR3 sequence reads CASSVGNGQGNTEAFF.

This clone was seen ten or more times. The read stops 3 residues short of the end of the CDR3; the missing end is completed from the germline J gene. The rearrangement uses TRBV7-9 and TRBJ2-7, with 11 bases matching TRBD2. In germline, CDR1 is SEHNR, CDR2 FQNEAQ (reference sequence). Trimming took 5 bases from V and 5 from J; bases not matched to a gene: 8. The CDR3 loop spans 15 amino acids. The sequenced part of the CDR3 DNA is TGTGCCAGCAGCACCGGGACTAGCGGTATTGACGAG. This sequence encodes CASSTGTSGIDE. The whole CDR3 sequence reads CASSTGTSGIDEQYF.

This clone appeared many times. The sequenced CDR3 bases are TGTGCCAGCAGCTTAGGAGCAGCGGGATCTGGGGCCAACGTC. This codes for CASSLGAAGSGANV. From start to end, the CDR3 is CASSLGAAGSGANVLTF. The V and J genes are TRBV13 and TRBJ2-6; 7 bases agree with TRBD2. The read gets to within 3 residues of the CDR3 end, and the germline J gene fills in the rest. The CDR3 has 17 amino acids. The trim removed 0 bases at V and 1 base at J, leaving 3 bases unmatched. Germline assignment: CDR1 PRHDT and CDR2 FYEKMQ (reference sequence).

Ten or more counts support this clone. The read falls 3 residues short of the CDR3 end, and the missing part is taken from the germline J gene. The V call is TRBV6-1, the J call TRBJ2-1; D perhaps matches TRBD1 (6 bases). CDR1 MNHNS and CDR2 SASEGT come from the germline V gene. Deletions cut 3 bases from V and 6 bases from J, with 15 bases between. The CDR3 sequence is 15 residues long. The CDR3 reads CASSDWQGPLNEQFF. CDR3 bases read: TGTGCCAGCAGTGACTGGCAGGGGCCGCTCAATGAG.

This clone was seen many times. The sequence runs out 3 residues before the end of the CDR3; the remainder is reconstructed from the germline J gene. The V call is TRBV6-1, the J call TRBJ2-1; 9 bases are shared with TRBD1. This CDR3 comprises 14 residues. Trimming removed 1 base from V and 8 bases from J; junction bases left unmatched: 3. CDR1 is MNHNS and CDR2 is SASEGT in the germline V gene. CDR3 DNA, as far as it was read: TGTGCCAGCAGTGAAGGGACAGGGGTCGATGAG. Translation gives CASSEGTGVDE. The CDR3 reads in full as CASSEGTGVDEQFF.

This clone has ten or more counts. The sequenced fragment ends 3 residues before the CDR3 boundary, so the rest is inferred from the germline J gene. The chain is built from TRBV6-2 or TRBV6-3 and TRBJ2-7, with 10 bases identical to TRBD2. The V gene end was trimmed by 2 bases and the J gene end by 4 bases; junction bases not matched to a gene: 5. Germline V CDR1 and CDR2: MNHEY, SVGEGT. This CDR3 has 15 residues. CDR3 sequence: CASSYLAGDVYEQYF. The sequenced CDR3 bases are TGTGCCAGCAGTTACCTAGCGGGGGATGTGTACGAG.

This clone was found many times. Sequencing ends 3 residues short of the CDR3 end; the germline J gene provides the rest. The chain has TRBV7-2 and TRBJ1-1, with 7 bases that match TRBD1. The ends lost 5 bases at V and 1 base at J; junction bases unmatched: 4. The germline gives CDR1 SGHTA, CDR2 FQGNSA. The CDR3 runs to 14 residues. CDR3 sequence reads: CASSPGQRNTEAFF. Incomplete CDR3 DNA: TGTGCCAGCAGCCCGGGACAGAGGAACACTGAA.

A note on this clone: The read is 3 residues too short to cover the CDR3 end, so that end is filled in from the germline J gene. The chain carries TRBV2 and TRBJ2-5; 8 positions agree with TRBD1. With V trimmed by 4 bases and J by 3 bases, 10 bases remained unmatched. CDR1 and CDR2 (germline): SNHLY, FYNNEI. The CDR3 is 16 residues long. This CDR3 is CASSGIWTGSEETQYF. The sequenced part of the CDR3 DNA is TGTGCCAGCAGTGGAATATGGACAGGGAGTGAAGAGACC.

In this sample, this clone turned up many times. The read terminates 3 residues ahead of where the CDR3 ends, so the germline J gene completes it. The chain combines TRBV20-1 with TRBJ2-7, with D perhaps TRBD1 (5 bases). CDR3 length equals 11 residues. Germline lookup yields CDR1 DFQATT and CDR2 SNEGSKA (reference sequence). Trimming cost V 6 bases and J 5 bases, with 11 bases left between them. CDR3 protein: CSARTNDEQYF. The covered CDR3 bases are TGCAGTGCGCGGACAAACGACGAG.

Worth noting for this clone: The read ends 3 residues shy of where the CDR3 ends; the end is completed using the germline J gene. The chain carries TRBV27 and TRBJ2-7; possible D gene TRBD1, 5 bases. Germline values: CDR1 MNHEY, CDR2 SMNVEV (reference sequence). With 4 bases removed from V and 2 bases from J, the gap between germline ends came to 12 bases. The CDR3 sequence is 14 residues long. The CDR3 protein is CASSSLGQTYEQYF. The CDR3 bases that were read are TGTGCCAGCAGTTCCCTGGGGCAGACCTACGAG.

This clone was counted at least ten times. The read gets to within 3 residues of the CDR3 end, and the germline J gene fills in the rest. The chain combines TRBV3-1 (or the pseudogene TRBV3-2) with TRBJ2-1; a weak D match, TRBD2 (6 bases). This CDR3 spans 13 amino acids. Between the trimmed V and J ends, which lost 8 bases and 5 bases, there was a span of 13 bases. Germline V gives CDR1 LGHDT, CDR2 YNNKEL (reference sequence). The CDR3 bases that were read are TGTGCCAGCGGGACTCTGAATCACAATGAG. The encoded protein is CASGTLNHNE. The full-length CDR3 reads as CASGTLNHNEQFF.

In its sample, this clone was seen many times. The sequence runs out 3 residues before the end of the CDR3; the remainder is reconstructed from the germline J gene. This rearrangement joins TRBV29-1 to TRBJ1-4, with 7 bases fitting TRBD1. Germline assignment: CDR1 SQVTM and CDR2 ANQGSEA. Trimming cost V 6 bases and J 0 bases; bases outside gene matches: 7. This CDR3 has 15 amino acids. The CDR3 spells CSVGTELATNEKLFF. CDR3 bases read: TGCAGCGTAGGGACAGAGCTTGCAACTAATGAAAAA.

Ten or more counts support this clone. The DNA ends 3 residues before the CDR3 does, and the rest of the CDR3 is filled in from the germline J gene. The gene calls are TRBV19 and TRBJ2-3, with TRBD2 matching over 11 bases. The CDR3 consists of 16 residues. The junction had 9 bases not matched to a gene; V was cut back by 5 bases and J by 5 bases. CDR1 and CDR2 (germline): LNHDA, SQIVND (reference sequence). CDR3 bases read: TGTGCCAGTAGTCCCCGACTAGCGGGATTAGTAGATACG. Translated: CASSPRLAGLVDT. The entire CDR3 protein is CASSPRLAGLVDTQYF.

This clone came up many times. The read halts 3 residues ahead of the CDR3 end, with the missing end drawn from the germline J gene. V gene TRBV7-9 combines with J gene TRBJ2-1; TRBD1 matches at 9 bases. J gave up 8 bases and V 3 bases, and 8 bases lay outside the gene matches. This CDR3 comprises 15 residues. Germline CDR1 SEHNR, CDR2 FQNEAQ (reference sequence). Incomplete CDR3 DNA: TGTGCCAGCAGCTTCCCGGGACAGGGTAAATATGAG. Protein: CASSFPGQGKYE. The whole CDR3 protein reads CASSFPGQGKYEQFF.

Ten or more counts support this clone. The read stops 3 residues short of the end of the CDR3; the missing end is completed from the germline J gene. The chain uses TRBV29-1 and TRBJ1-2; tentative D call: TRBD1 (6 bases). Trimming cost V 6 bases and J 4 bases, with 12 bases left between them. The CDR3 covers 12 residues. Germline CDR1 is SQVTM and CDR2 is ANQGSEA. The CDR3 loop reads CSVLPTGYGYTF. The CDR3 DNA, read in part, is TGCAGCGTCCTCCCGACAGGCTATGGC.

This clone was observed many times. Coverage ceases 3 residues before the CDR3 finishes, and the germline J gene fills in the end. The rearrangement uses TRBV6-2 or TRBV6-3 and TRBJ1-2; tentatively, D is TRBD1 (5 bases). Germline lookup yields CDR1 MNHEY and CDR2 SVGEGT. V was clipped by 6 bases and J by 6 bases, with 11 bases between them. The CDR3 runs to 12 residues. The CDR3 here is CASRGARNGYTF. The part of the CDR3 DNA that was read is TGTGCCAGCAGAGGGGCACGGAATGGC.

This clone has ten or more counts. The CDR3 end lies 3 residues beyond the end of the read and is filled in from the germline J gene. V is TRBV6-2 or TRBV6-3 and J is TRBJ2-7; 9 bases fit TRBD1. V lost 4 bases, J lost 4 bases, and 8 bases stayed unmatched. The germline V gene encodes CDR1 MNHEY and CDR2 SVGEGT. The CDR3 extends over 15 amino acids. The CDR3 bases that were read are TGTGCCAGCAGTTCCTACCGGGACAGGGTGTACGAG. Translation gives CASSSYRDRVYE. The CDR3 as a whole reads CASSSYRDRVYEQYF.

This clone was detected ten times or more. The CDR3 sequence: CSVDAGSNYEQYF. The covered CDR3 bases are TGCAGCGTTGATGCAGGGTCAAACTACGAG. The chain has TRBV29-1 and TRBJ2-7; TRBD1 might be the D (5 bases). Read sequence stops 3 residues before the CDR3 end, and the germline J gene provides the missing end. V gave up 3 bases and J gave up 3 bases, with 12 bases separating them. The CDR3 spans 13 residues. The germline CDR1 and CDR2 sequences are SQVTM and ANQGSEA.

This clone was detected ten times or more. The CDR3 end lies 3 residues beyond the end of the read and is filled in from the germline J gene. The V gene is TRBV7-2, the J gene TRBJ1-5; 10 bases line up with TRBD1. J lost 6 bases, V lost 1 base, and 3 bases had no gene match. There are 15 residues in the CDR3. CDR1 is SGHTA, CDR2 FQGNSA, per germline. CDR3 bases read: TGTGCCAGCAGCTTAGGTGGACAGGGGGGTCAGCCC. Translating gives CASSLGGQGGQP. Given in full, the CDR3 is CASSLGGQGGQPQHF.

There are many counts of this clone. The read finishes 3 residues shy of the CDR3 end, and the germline J gene is used to complete it. The chain employs TRBV13 and TRBJ1-2, with D possibly TRBD1 on 6 matching bases. The CDR3 length is 15 residues. Trimming left V 6 bases short and J 2 bases short, with 16 bases between. Germline CDR1 and CDR2: PRHDT and FYEKMQ (reference sequence). The CDR3 sequence: CASSSSTGGNYGYTF. The CDR3 DNA, read in part, is TGTGCCAGCAGTTCCTCGACAGGAGGAAACTATGGC.

This clone was detected many times. The read is 3 residues too short to cover the CDR3 end, so that end is filled in from the germline J gene. This chain joins TRBV30 and TRBJ2-5, with TRBD1 matching 11 bases. Germline V CDR1 and CDR2: GTSNPN, SVGIG (reference sequence). V was pared by 1 base and J by 5 bases, with 3 bases of the junction left unmatched. The CDR3 extends over 14 amino acids. The CDR3 is CAWSGTGGAETQYF. The sequenced part of the CDR3 DNA is TGTGCCTGGAGTGGGACAGGGGGCGCGGAGACC.

Many counts were recorded for this clone. The CDR3 extends 3 residues past the end of the read, so its final part is completed from the germline J gene. The chain carries TRBV12-5 and TRBJ2-3; D not resolved. This CDR3 is 15 amino acids long. Trimming stripped 1 base from V and 0 bases from J, with 8 bases between. CDR1 is LGHNT, CDR2 FRNRAP, per germline. The CDR3 loop reads CASGLGLHSTDTQYF. The CDR3 DNA, read in part, is TGTGCTAGTGGTTTGGGGCTGCACAGCACAGATACG.

This clone came up many times. The CDR3 end lies 3 residues beyond the end of the read and is filled in from the germline J gene. This chain joins TRBV7-3 and TRBJ1-3; perhaps TRBD1 as D (5 bases). The CDR3 is made up of 16 amino acids. The V end was cut by 1 base, the J end by 0 bases, with 10 bases between. Germline loops: CDR1 SGHTA, CDR2 FQGTGA. The part of the CDR3 DNA that was read is TGTGCCAGCAGCTTAAACAGGCGAGTCTCTGGAAACACC. This codes for CASSLNRRVSGNT. The whole CDR3 is CASSLNRRVSGNTIYF.

This clone was picked up many times. The CDR3 end is not reached by the read, which stops 3 residues before it; the germline J gene fills it in. The chain is built from TRBV4-2 and TRBJ2-5, with 11 bases lining up with TRBD1. J lost 5 bases, V lost 2 bases, and 7 bases had no gene match. Germline values: CDR1 LGHNA, CDR2 YNFKEQ. The CDR3 has 16 amino acids. The sequenced part of the CDR3 DNA is TGTGCCAGCAGCCAACTCGCAGGACAGGGGGCGGAGACC. It specifies CASSQLAGQGAET. The whole CDR3 reads CASSQLAGQGAETQYF.

This clone was seen repeatedly, ten times or more. The read ends 3 residues early relative to the CDR3; the germline J gene fills the gap. This chain connects TRBV6-9 to TRBJ2-7, with a weak D call TRBD2 (6 bases). Germline loops: CDR1 MNHGY, CDR2 SVAAGI. Trimming took 7 bases from V and 5 from J, leaving 15 bases between them. This CDR3 region has 13 residues. This CDR3 reads CASIHRGIDEQYF. The sequenced CDR3 bases are TGTGCCAGCATCCATCGGGGGATCGACGAG.